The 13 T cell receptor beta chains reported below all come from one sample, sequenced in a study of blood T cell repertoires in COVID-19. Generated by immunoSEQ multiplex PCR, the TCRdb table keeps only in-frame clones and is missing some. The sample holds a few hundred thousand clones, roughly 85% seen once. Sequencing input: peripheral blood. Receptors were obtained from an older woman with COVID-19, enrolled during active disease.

The CDR3 region has the DNA TGTGCCAGCAGCTTCCGAGCAAACACTGAAGCTTTCTTT. Its protein is CASSFRANTEAFF. This chain connects TRBV7-3 to TRBJ1-1; D unclear. This CDR3 spans 13 amino acids. In germline, CDR1 is SGHTA, CDR2 FQGTGA. V lost 3 bases and J lost 2, with 7 bases in between.

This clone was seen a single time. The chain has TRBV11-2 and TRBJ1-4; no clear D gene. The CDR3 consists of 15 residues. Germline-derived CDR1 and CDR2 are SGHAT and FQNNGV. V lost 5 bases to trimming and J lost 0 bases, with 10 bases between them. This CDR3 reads CASSPAGATNEKLFF. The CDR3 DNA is TGTGCCAGCAGCCCGGCGGGTGCAACTAATGAAAAACTGTTTTTT.

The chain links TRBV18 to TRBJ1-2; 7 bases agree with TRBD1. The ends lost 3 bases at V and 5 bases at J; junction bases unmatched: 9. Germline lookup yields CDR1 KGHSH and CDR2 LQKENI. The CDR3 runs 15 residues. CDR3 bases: TGTGCCAGCTCACCCCCGGGACAGATAGGGTATGGCTACACCTTC. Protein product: CASSPPGQIGYGYTF.

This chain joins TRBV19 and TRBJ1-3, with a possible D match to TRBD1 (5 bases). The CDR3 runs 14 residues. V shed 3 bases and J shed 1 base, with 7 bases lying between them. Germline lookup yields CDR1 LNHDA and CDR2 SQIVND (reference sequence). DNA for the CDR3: TGTGCCAGTAGTATCGGGGGTTCTGGAAACACCATATATTTT. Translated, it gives CASSIGGSGNTIYF.

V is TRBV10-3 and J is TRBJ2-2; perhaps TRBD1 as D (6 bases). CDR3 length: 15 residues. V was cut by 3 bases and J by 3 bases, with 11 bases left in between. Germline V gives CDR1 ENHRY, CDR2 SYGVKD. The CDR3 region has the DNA TGTGCCATCAGTGAACAGGGTAGAGACACCGGGGAGCTGTTTTTT. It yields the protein CAISEQGRDTGELFF.

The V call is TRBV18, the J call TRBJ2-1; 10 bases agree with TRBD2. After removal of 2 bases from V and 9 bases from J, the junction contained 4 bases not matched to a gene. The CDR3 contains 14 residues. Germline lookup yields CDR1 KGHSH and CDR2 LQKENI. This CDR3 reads CASSPGTSVSEQFF. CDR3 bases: TGTGCCAGCTCACCAGGGACTAGCGTTTCTGAGCAGTTCTTC. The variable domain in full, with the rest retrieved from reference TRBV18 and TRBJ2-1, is NAGVMQNPRHLVRRRGQEARLRCSPMKGHSHVYWYRQLPEEGLKFMVYLQKENIIDESGMPKERFSAEFPKEGPSILRIQQVVRGDSAAYFCASSPGTSVSEQFFGPGTRLTVL.

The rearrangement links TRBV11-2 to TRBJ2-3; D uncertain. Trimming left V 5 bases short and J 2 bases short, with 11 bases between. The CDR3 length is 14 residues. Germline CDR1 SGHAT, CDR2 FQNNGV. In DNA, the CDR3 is TGTGCCAGCAGCCTAACGACTGCCACAGATACGCAGTATTTT. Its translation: CASSLTTATDTQYF.

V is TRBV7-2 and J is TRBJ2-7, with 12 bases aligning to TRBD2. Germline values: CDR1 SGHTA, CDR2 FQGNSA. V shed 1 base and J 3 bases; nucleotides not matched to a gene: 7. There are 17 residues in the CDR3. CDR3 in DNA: TGTGCCAGCAGCTTAGTGGCTAGCGGGAGGGCTCTCTACGAGCAGTACTTC. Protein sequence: CASSLVASGRALYEQYF.

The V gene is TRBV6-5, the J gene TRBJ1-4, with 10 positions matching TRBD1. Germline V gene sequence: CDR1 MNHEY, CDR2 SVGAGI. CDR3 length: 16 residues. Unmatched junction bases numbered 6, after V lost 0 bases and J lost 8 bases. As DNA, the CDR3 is TGTGCCAGCAGTTACTCTCCGACAGGGGGCCAAGAAAAACTGTTTTTT. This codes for CASSYSPTGGQEKLFF.

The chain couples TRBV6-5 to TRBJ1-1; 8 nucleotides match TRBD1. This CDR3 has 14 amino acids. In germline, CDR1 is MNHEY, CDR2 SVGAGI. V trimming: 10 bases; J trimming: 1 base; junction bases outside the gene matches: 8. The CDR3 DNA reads TGTGCCATCAGCCAGGGGGCCTCGAACACTGAAGCTTTCTTT. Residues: CAISQGASNTEAFF.

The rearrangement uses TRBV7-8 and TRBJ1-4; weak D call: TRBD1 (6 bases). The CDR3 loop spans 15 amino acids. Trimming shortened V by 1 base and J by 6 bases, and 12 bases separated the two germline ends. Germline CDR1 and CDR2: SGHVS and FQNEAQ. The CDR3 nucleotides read TGTGCCAGCAGCTTAGAGGCAGGGGCGGATGAAAAACTGTTTTTT. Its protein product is CASSLEAGADEKLFF.

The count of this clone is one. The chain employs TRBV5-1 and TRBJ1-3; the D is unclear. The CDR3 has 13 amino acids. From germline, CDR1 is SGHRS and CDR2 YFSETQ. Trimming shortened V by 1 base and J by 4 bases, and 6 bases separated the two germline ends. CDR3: CASSLTGGNTIYF. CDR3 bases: TGCGCCAGCAGCTTGACGGGGGGAAACACCATATATTTT. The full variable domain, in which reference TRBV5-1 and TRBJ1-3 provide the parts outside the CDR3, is KAGVTQTPRYLIKTRGQQVTLSCSPISGHRSVSWYQQTPGQGLQFLFEYFSETQRNKGNFPGRFSGRQFSNSRSEMNVSTLELGDSALYLCASSLTGGNTIYFGEGSWLTVV.

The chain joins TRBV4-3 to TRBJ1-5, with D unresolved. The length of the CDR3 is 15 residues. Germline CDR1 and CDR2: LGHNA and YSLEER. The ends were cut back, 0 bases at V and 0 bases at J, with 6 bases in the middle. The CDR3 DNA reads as TGCGCCAGCAGCCAAGACAGATATAGCAATCAGCCCCAGCATTTT. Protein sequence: CASSQDRYSNQPQHF.